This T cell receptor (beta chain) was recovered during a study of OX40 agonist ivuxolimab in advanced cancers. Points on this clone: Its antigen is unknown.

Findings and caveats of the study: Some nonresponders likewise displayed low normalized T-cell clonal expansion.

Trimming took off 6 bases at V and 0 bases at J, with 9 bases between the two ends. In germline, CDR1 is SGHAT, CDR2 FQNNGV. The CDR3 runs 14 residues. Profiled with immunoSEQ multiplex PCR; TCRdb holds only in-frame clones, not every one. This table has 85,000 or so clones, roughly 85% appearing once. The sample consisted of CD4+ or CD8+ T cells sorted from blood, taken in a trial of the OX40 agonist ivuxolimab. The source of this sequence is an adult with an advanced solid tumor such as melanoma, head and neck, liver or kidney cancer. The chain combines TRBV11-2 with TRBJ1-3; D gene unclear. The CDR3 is CASSLTNSGNTIYF. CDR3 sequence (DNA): TGTGCCAGCAGTCTCACCAACTCTGGAAACACCATATATTTT.